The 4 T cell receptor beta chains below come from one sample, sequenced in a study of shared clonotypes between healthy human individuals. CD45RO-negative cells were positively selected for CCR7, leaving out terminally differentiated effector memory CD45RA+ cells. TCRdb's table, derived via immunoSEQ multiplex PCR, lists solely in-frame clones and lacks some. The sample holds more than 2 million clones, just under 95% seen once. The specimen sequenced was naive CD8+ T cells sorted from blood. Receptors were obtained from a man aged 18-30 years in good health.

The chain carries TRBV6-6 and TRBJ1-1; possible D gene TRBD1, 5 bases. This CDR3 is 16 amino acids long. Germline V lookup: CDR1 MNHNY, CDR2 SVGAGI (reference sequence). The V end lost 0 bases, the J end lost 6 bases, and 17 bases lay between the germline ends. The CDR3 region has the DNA TGTGCCAGCAGTTACTCGAATTCAGGGTCGCTCGCTGAAGCTTTCTTT. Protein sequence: CASSYSNSGSLAEAFF.

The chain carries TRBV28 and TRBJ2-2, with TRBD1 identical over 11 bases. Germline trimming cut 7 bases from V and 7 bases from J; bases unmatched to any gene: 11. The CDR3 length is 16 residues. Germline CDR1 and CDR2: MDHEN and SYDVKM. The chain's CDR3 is CASILGQGAFGGELFF. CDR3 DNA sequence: TGTGCCAGCATCTTAGGACAGGGGGCTTTCGGCGGGGAGCTGTTTTTT.

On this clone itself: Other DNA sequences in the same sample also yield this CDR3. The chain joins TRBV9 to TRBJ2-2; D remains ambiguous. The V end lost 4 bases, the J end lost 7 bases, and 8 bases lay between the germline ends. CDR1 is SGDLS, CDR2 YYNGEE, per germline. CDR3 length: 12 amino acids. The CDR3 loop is CASSPPDGELFF. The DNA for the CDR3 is TGTGCCAGCAGCCCCCCCGACGGGGAGCTGTTTTTT.

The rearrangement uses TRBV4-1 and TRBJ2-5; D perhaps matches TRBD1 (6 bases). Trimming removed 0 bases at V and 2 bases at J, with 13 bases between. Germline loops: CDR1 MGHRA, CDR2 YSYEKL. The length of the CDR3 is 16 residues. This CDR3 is CASSQEVGAWQETQYF. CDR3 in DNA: TGCGCCAGCAGCCAAGAGGTGGGGGCTTGGCAAGAGACCCAGTACTTC.